This is a list of T cell receptor beta chains from one sample in a study of PD-L1 blockade in urothelial cancer. Clones were sequenced by immunoSEQ multiplex PCR, and TCRdb holds only the in-frame ones, with some missing. Altogether some 110,000 clones are present, 80% to 90% being singletons, with the ten largest covering under 2%. Sequenced here: PBMCs, sampled around atezolizumab (anti-PD-L1) treatment. The receptors derive from a man aged 60 to 69 with urothelial cancer. Both conserved end residues are part of each CDR3. D genes are given only for firm matches. Clone size is not always given. Where it is, it says once, few, many or a class for expanded clones.

size: once
D: NA
V: TRBV4-3
J: TRBJ1-2
CDR3: CASSQKGVGDYTF
DNA: TGCGCCAGCAGCCAAAAGGGGGTGGGGGACTACACCTTC

size: NA
D: TRBD1
V: TRBV7-9
J: TRBJ1-1
CDR3: CASSRQGVNTEAFF
DNA: TGTGCCAGCAGCCGACAGGGGGTAAACACTGAAGCTTTCTTT

size: NA
D: NA
V: TRBV7-8
J: TRBJ1-5
CDR3: CASSVQGGQPQHF
DNA: TGTGCCAGCAGCGTACAGGGCGGTCAGCCCCAGCATTTT

size: NA
D: NA
V: TRBV18
J: TRBJ2-7
CDR3: CASSPSAYEQYF
DNA: TGTGCCAGCTCACCGTCCGCCTACGAGCAGTACTTC

size: NA
D: NA
V: TRBV7-2
J: TRBJ2-7
CDR3: CASSLSWGQSYEQYF
DNA: TGTGCCAGCAGCTTATCTTGGGGGCAGAGCTACGAGCAGTACTTC

size: NA
D: TRBD2
V: TRBV7-2
J: TRBJ2-2
CDR3: CASSSGLAGVGGELFF
DNA: TGTGCCAGCAGCTCGGGACTAGCGGGGGTGGGCGGGGAGCTGTTTTTT

size: NA
D: NA
V: TRBV4-1
J: TRBJ2-3
CDR3: CASSQEGEGGTDTQYF
DNA: TGCGCCAGCAGCCAAGAAGGGGAAGGGGGTACGGATACGCAGTATTTT

size: NA
D: TRBD2
V: TRBV4-1
J: TRBJ2-2
CDR3: CASSLTGGTGELFF
DNA: TGCGCCAGCAGCCTTACGGGAGGTACCGGGGAGCTGTTTTTT

size: NA
D: TRBD2
V: TRBV19
J: TRBJ2-7
CDR3: CASSIRAGIYEQYF
DNA: TGTGCCAGTAGTATCCGAGCGGGGATCTACGAGCAGTACTTC

size: NA
D: NA
V: TRBV11-3
J: TRBJ2-3
CDR3: CASRPDSPEDTQYF
DNA: TGTGCCAGCAGACCCGACAGTCCGGAGGATACGCAGTATTTT

size: NA
D: NA
V: TRBV27
J: TRBJ2-1
CDR3: CASSLSSLSSYNEQFF
DNA: TGTGCCAGCAGTTTGAGTTCCCTGAGCTCCTACAATGAGCAGTTCTTC

size: NA
D: TRBD1
V: TRBV28
J: TRBJ2-3
CDR3: CASSFPRDREVDTQYF
DNA: TGTGCCAGCAGTTTCCCCCGGGACAGGGAGGTAGATACGCAGTATTTT

size: NA
D: NA
V: TRBV5-1
J: TRBJ2-6
CDR3: CASTLGAGISGANVLTF
DNA: TGCGCCAGCACCCTTGGGGCGGGGATCTCTGGGGCCAACGTCCTGACTTTC

size: NA
D: TRBD2
V: TRBV5-1
J: TRBJ2-1
CDR3: CASSPPFRGGDYNEQFF
DNA: TGCGCCAGCAGTCCACCCTTTAGGGGAGGGGACTACAATGAGCAGTTCTTC

size: NA
D: TRBD1
V: TRBV27
J: TRBJ2-5
CDR3: CASSFGTGYQETQYF
DNA: TGTGCCAGCAGTTTCGGGACAGGGTATCAAGAGACCCAGTACTTC

size: NA
D: NA
V: TRBV6-4
J: TRBJ2-1
CDR3: CASSAGPSHNEQFF
DNA: TGTGCCAGCAGCGCGGGACCCAGCCACAATGAGCAGTTCTTC

size: NA
D: TRBD2
V: TRBV28
J: TRBJ2-1
CDR3: CASSRLAGVNEQFF
DNA: TGTGCCAGCAGTAGGCTAGCGGGAGTGAATGAGCAGTTCTTC

size: NA
D: TRBD1
V: TRBV11-1
J: TRBJ1-1
CDR3: CASSPTGLGTEAFF
DNA: TGTGCCAGCAGCCCGACAGGGTTGGGCACTGAAGCTTTCTTT

size: NA
D: NA
V: TRBV6-5
J: TRBJ1-1
CDR3: CASRIRTEAFF
DNA: TGTGCCAGCCGTATACGGACTGAAGCTTTCTTT

size: NA
D: TRBD2
V: TRBV19
J: TRBJ2-3
CDR3: CASTSGGAPDTQYF
DNA: TGTGCCAGTACTAGCGGGGGGGCCCCAGATACGCAGTATTTT

size: NA
D: NA
V: TRBV9
J: TRBJ2-5
CDR3: CASSVGTLKETQYF
DNA: TGTGCCAGCAGCGTCGGGACATTAAAAGAGACCCAGTACTTC

size: NA
D: TRBD2
V: TRBV5-1
J: TRBJ2-7
CDR3: CASSPPGLEQYF
DNA: TGCGCCAGCAGCCCCCCGGGACTAGAGCAGTACTTC

size: NA
D: TRBD2
V: TRBV18
J: TRBJ2-1
CDR3: CASSPGGYGQFF
DNA: TGTGCCAGCTCACCGGGAGGGTACGGGCAGTTCTTC

size: NA
D: TRBD1
V: TRBV5-1
J: TRBJ2-3
CDR3: CASSPRDRGTDTQYF
DNA: TGCGCCAGCAGCCCTCGGGACAGGGGCACAGATACGCAGTATTTT

size: NA
D: TRBD1
V: TRBV5-6
J: TRBJ2-1
CDR3: CASSPGQDSYNEQFF
DNA: TGTGCCAGCAGCCCAGGACAGGACTCCTACAATGAGCAGTTCTTC

size: once
D: TRBD2
V: TRBV5-1
J: TRBJ2-1
CDR3: CASSLASSSGIDYEQFF
DNA: TGCGCCAGCAGCTTGGCCTCTAGTAGCGGGATAGATTATGAGCAGTTCTTC

size: NA
D: TRBD2
V: TRBV28
J: TRBJ2-1
CDR3: CASSWSGVSSYNEQFF
DNA: TGTGCCAGCAGTTGGAGCGGGGTTAGCTCCTACAATGAGCAGTTCTTC

size: NA
D: TRBD1
V: TRBV10-3
J: TRBJ2-7
CDR3: CAISESGTGSNEQYF
DNA: TGTGCCATCAGTGAGTCTGGGACAGGGTCCAACGAGCAGTACTTC

size: NA
D: TRBD1
V: TRBV10-3
J: TRBJ2-7
CDR3: CAISPGTASYEQYF
DNA: TGTGCCATCAGTCCTGGGACAGCCTCCTACGAGCAGTACTTC

size: few
D: TRBD1
V: TRBV7-3
J: TRBJ1-1
CDR3: CASSLTGDKAFF
DNA: TGTGCCAGCAGCCTTACAGGGGACAAAGCTTTCTTT

size: NA
D: TRBD2
V: TRBV28
J: TRBJ2-1
CDR3: CASTQELDGSGVLGHEQFF
DNA: TGTGCCAGTACGCAGGAACTCGACGGGAGCGGGGTTCTTGGCCATGAGCAGTTCTTC

size: NA
D: TRBD1
V: TRBV9
J: TRBJ1-2
CDR3: CASSARQGDFSGYTF
DNA: TGTGCCAGCAGCGCCCGACAGGGGGATTTTTCTGGCTACACCTTC

size: NA
D: TRBD1
V: TRBV15
J: TRBJ2-7
CDR3: CATSRTGIDEQYF
DNA: TGTGCCACCAGCCGGACAGGGATCGATGAGCAGTACTTC

size: once
D: NA
V: TRBV6-1
J: TRBJ2-6
CDR3: CASSERQDSGANVLTF
DNA: TGTGCCAGCAGTGAGAGACAGGACTCTGGGGCCAACGTCCTGACTTTC

size: NA
D: NA
V: TRBV10-1
J: TRBJ1-1
CDR3: CASSPRGGGEAFF
DNA: TGCGCCAGCAGCCCGCGGGGGGGCGGTGAAGCTTTCTTT

size: NA
D: NA
V: TRBV2
J: TRBJ2-7
CDR3: CASSEALNPPYEQYF
DNA: TGTGCCAGCAGTGAAGCGCTAAATCCCCCCTACGAGCAGTACTTC

size: NA
D: TRBD1
V: TRBV5-1
J: TRBJ1-4
CDR3: CASSLAGTDEKLFF
DNA: TGCGCCAGCAGCTTGGCCGGGACAGATGAAAAACTGTTTTTT

size: NA
D: TRBD2
V: TRBV6-5
J: TRBJ2-7
CDR3: CASTTGTSGYEQYF
DNA: TGTGCCAGCACCACCGGGACTAGCGGCTACGAGCAGTACTTC

size: NA
D: NA
V: TRBV7-9
J: TRBJ1-1
CDR3: CASSPAGPLMNTEAFF
DNA: TGTGCCAGCAGTCCCGCAGGGCCCCTGATGAACACTGAAGCTTTCTTT

size: NA
D: NA
V: TRBV7-9
J: TRBJ2-7
CDR3: CASSLEEGTGYF
DNA: TGTGCCAGCAGCTTAGAGGAGGGGACGGGGTACTTC

size: NA
D: NA
V: TRBV7-9
J: TRBJ2-5
CDR3: CASSRGQKETQYF
DNA: TGTGCCAGCAGCCGAGGACAGAAAGAGACCCAGTACTTC

size: few
D: NA
V: TRBV7-2
J: TRBJ1-2
CDR3: CASSSQGLGYTF
DNA: TGTGCCAGCAGCTCCCAGGGATTAGGCTACACCTTC

size: NA
D: NA
V: TRBV7-9
J: TRBJ2-7
CDR3: CASSLKGPPHEQYF
DNA: TGTGCCAGCAGCTTAAAGGGGCCCCCACACGAGCAGTACTTC

size: NA
D: TRBD1
V: TRBV5-5
J: TRBJ1-1
CDR3: CASSPTLGQGKTEAFF
DNA: TGTGCCAGCAGCCCAACCCTGGGACAGGGGAAGACTGAAGCTTTCTTT

size: NA
D: NA
V: TRBV30
J: TRBJ2-4
CDR3: CAWTTKNIQYF
DNA: TGTGCCTGGACAACCAAAAACATTCAGTACTTC

size: NA
D: NA
V: TRBV4-3
J: TRBJ1-1
CDR3: CASSQDRGTEAFF
DNA: TGCGCCAGCAGCCAAGATCGGGGGACTGAAGCTTTCTTT

size: NA
D: NA
V: TRBV11-3
J: TRBJ1-3
CDR3: CASSLGGAGNTIYF
DNA: TGTGCCAGCAGCTTAGGCGGGGCTGGAAACACCATATATTTT

size: NA
D: TRBD2
V: TRBV20-1
J: TRBJ2-1
CDR3: CSARTGGEQFF
DNA: TGCAGTGCTAGGACGGGAGGGGAGCAGTTCTTC

size: NA
D: TRBD2
V: TRBV6-6
J: TRBJ2-5
CDR3: CASSSAGGQETQYF
DNA: TGTGCCAGCAGTTCGGCGGGAGGGCAAGAGACCCAGTACTTC

size: NA
D: NA
V: TRBV27
J: TRBJ2-7
CDR3: CASSSYRRGDPYEQYF
DNA: TGTGCCAGCAGTTCCTACCGTAGGGGTGACCCCTACGAGCAGTACTTC

size: NA
D: TRBD1
V: TRBV19
J: TRBJ1-1
CDR3: CASNEIGGLNTEAFF
DNA: TGTGCCAGTAATGAAATAGGGGGCCTGAACACTGAAGCTTTCTTT

size: NA
D: TRBD1
V: TRBV6-1
J: TRBJ1-4
CDR3: CASLGTVNEKLFF
DNA: TGTGCCTCTCTGGGGACAGTTAATGAAAAACTGTTTTTT

size: NA
D: NA
V: TRBV2
J: TRBJ1-1
CDR3: CASSSPEEAFF
DNA: TGTGCCAGCAGTTCCCCGGAGGAAGCTTTCTTT

size: NA
D: TRBD1
V: TRBV2
J: TRBJ1-1
CDR3: CASIKLPGQGGTEAFF
DNA: TGTGCCAGCATTAAACTACCGGGACAGGGCGGCACTGAAGCTTTCTTT

size: NA
D: NA
V: TRBV7-6
J: TRBJ2-3
CDR3: CASSLEVGGTDTQYF
DNA: TGTGCCAGCAGCTTAGAAGTCGGGGGCACAGATACGCAGTATTTT

size: NA
D: NA
V: TRBV11-2
J: TRBJ2-7
CDR3: CASSLPGAPYEQYF
DNA: TGTGCCAGCAGCTTACCTGGAGCGCCCTACGAGCAGTACTTC

size: NA
D: TRBD1
V: TRBV4-1
J: TRBJ2-2
CDR3: CASSEETGGNTGELFF
DNA: TGCGCCAGCAGCGAGGAGACAGGGGGAAACACCGGGGAGCTGTTTTTT

size: once
D: TRBD2
V: TRBV6-4
J: TRBJ2-3
CDR3: CASSFTSEYTDTQYF
DNA: TGTGCCAGCAGCTTCACTAGCGAATACACAGATACGCAGTATTTT